The entry that follows covers one TCR beta chain sequence. This clonotype appeared many times. This receptor's antigen is unknown. One base away there is no much larger clone; base qualities are not given. This record comes from a study of T cells in Graves' hyperthyroidism and ophthalmopathy (dated by TCRdb to between 2017 and 2020). Background on the whole study: Peripheral blood samples were taken at the time of initial diagnosis, prior to any treatment. To identify distinguishing TCR V-J signatures, a discovery cohort of some 99 patients was used, comprising under 45 with Graves' ophthalmopathy and around 57 with stable Graves' hyperthyroidism. Whether ophthalmopathy could be predicted prospectively was tested in an independent validation cohort made up of fewer than 20 hyperthyroidism patients plus 17 patients who later progressed to ophthalmopathy. The 95 to 100 discovery patients were randomly split 7:3 into training and test sets. The study also compared thyroid tissue and blood T-cell repertoires from 6 or 7 Graves' hyperthyroidism patients. Following sampling, methimazole starting at 30 mg daily was given to hyperthyroidism patients, and high-dose intravenous methylprednisolone was given to ophthalmopathy patients. According to the paper, TCR Vbeta CDR3 sequencing was carried out on 135 peripheral blood samples, which came from 40 to 45 ophthalmopathy, 75 to 80 hyperthyroidism and approximately 17 progressor patients.

CDR3 length: 19 amino acids, cysteine to phenylalanine. Only CDR3 DNA is held: 57 bases, read in frame from base 1. Trimming accounts for 2 bases at V and 3 bases at J, while the number of junction bases matched to no gene is 15. Via the germline V gene, CDR1 is MNHEY and CDR2 SVGEGT. Ophthalmopathy patients had moderately to severely active disease, with a Clinical Activity Score of 3 or more, a NOSPECS grade of 4 or more, and a disease duration of less than 3 months. Any patient with an uncontrolled infection, another autoimmune disease, pregnancy or lactation was excluded. Diagnoses were established on the basis of clinical symptoms, serum thyroxine and TRAb, thyroid ultrasound, and orbital computed tomography. PBMCs were separated from roughly 10 ml of fresh peripheral blood using Ficoll-Paque density gradient centrifugation. Total RNA was extracted using Trizol reagent, and RNA quality was assessed on an Agilent 2100 Bioanalyzer.

Findings and caveats that apply to the study as a whole: A model built on a 13 V-J signature distinguished ophthalmopathy from stable hyperthyroidism, reaching roughly 88% sensitivity and 81.08% specificity in cross-validation and 80%/75% in testing. During validation, the model predicted progression to ophthalmopathy a median of about 5.9 months ahead of onset, with roughly 65% sensitivity and roughly 72% specificity. Most expanded thyroid clonotypes (frequency above 0.001) were also detected in blood, suggesting blood repertoires may reflect thyroid immune responses. No statistical method was used to set the sample size in advance, and investigators knew the group allocation.

The TCR beta CDR3 regions were amplified from RNA transcripts. The first round of RT-PCR for the TCR CDR3 was performed with the HTBI primer set and the Qiagen OneStep RT-PCR kit. The libraries were constructed in a second round of multiplex PCR and then size-selected and purified. Libraries were sequenced paired-end with 100 bp reads on an Illumina HiSeq2000. In the original analysis: Raw data were processed with SOAPnuke, discarding reads with adapters, uncalled bases, mean Phred below 15, or no exact constant-primer or identifier match. COPE v1.2.5 was used to merge high-quality paired reads, and clonotypes were defined as unique nucleotide sequences. Clonotypes were aligned to IMGT TRBV, TRBD and TRBJ reference segments using MiTCR v1.1. The analysis included only V-J combinations with a frequency above 0.0001, which together covered 98% to 99.2% of the repertoires. The TCS score was defined as the ratio of F50 (clonal expansion) to E x V (chaos), calculated using BLOSUM62-based TCRdist between CDR3 peptides within each V-J. Welch's t-statistics and random forest reduced approximately 520 V-J features to 10 to 15, which were used in a naive Bayes classifier (R e1071). TCRdb cleaned the public reads at Q25 with fastp, built clones with MiXCR and kept in-frame beta chains. One record per CDR3 amino acid sequence lists the most common genes and DNA. TCRdb's processing, not the authors' own work, is the source of the V and J calls. The sample records hundreds of thousands of distinct CDR3 sequences, about 14% of which are singletons. The ten largest account for around an eighth of the sample.

Source material: blood. The clonotype originates from a woman aged 45-65 years with Graves' ophthalmopathy. This sequence uses TRBV6-2 or TRBV6-3 and TRBJ1-5, and 8 junction bases match TRBD1. Here the CDR3 is given as CASSYPKDRGGIVNQPQHF. The DNA reads TGTGCCAGCAGTTACCCAAAAGACAGGGGTGGAATCGTCAATCAGCCCCAGCATTTT.